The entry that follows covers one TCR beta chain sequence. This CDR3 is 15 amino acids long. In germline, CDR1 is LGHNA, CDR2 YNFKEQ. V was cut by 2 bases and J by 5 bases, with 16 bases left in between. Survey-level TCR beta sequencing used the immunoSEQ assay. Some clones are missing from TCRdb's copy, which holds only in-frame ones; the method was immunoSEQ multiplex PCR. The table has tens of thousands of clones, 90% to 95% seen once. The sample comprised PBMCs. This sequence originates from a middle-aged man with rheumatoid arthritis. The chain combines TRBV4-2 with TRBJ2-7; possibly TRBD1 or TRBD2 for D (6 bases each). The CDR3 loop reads CASSQIQGGRNEQYF. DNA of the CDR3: TGTGCCAGCAGCCAAATTCAAGGGGGGCGCAACGAGCAGTACTTC.